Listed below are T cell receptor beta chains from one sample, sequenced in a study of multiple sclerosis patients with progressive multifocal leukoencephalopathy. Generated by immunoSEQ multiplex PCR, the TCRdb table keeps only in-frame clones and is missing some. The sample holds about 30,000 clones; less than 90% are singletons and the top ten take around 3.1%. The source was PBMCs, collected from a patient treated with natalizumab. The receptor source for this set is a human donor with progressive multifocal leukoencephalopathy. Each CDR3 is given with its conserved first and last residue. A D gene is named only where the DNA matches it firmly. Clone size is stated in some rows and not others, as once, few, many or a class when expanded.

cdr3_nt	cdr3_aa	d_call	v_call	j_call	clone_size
TGCGCCAGCAGCCGAGACTGGGGGTCCACAGATACGCAGTATTTT	CASSRDWGSTDTQYF	.	TRBV4-1	TRBJ2-3	.
TGCGCCAGCAGCTGGACAGGGTCAGATACGCAGTATTTT	CASSWTGSDTQYF	TRBD1	TRBV5-1	TRBJ2-3	.
TGCAGCGCCATTAAGGGGGGGGACTATGGCTACACCTTC	CSAIKGGDYGYTF	.	TRBV29-1	TRBJ1-2	.
TGTGCCAGCAGCCAAGTCGGTTGGAAATCCTACGAGCAGTACTTC	CASSQVGWKSYEQYF	.	TRBV14	TRBJ2-7	.
TGTGCCAGCAGCCCGTCGTCCTACGAGCAGTACTTC	CASSPSSYEQYF	.	TRBV7-2	TRBJ2-7	.
TGTGCCAGCAGCTTGCTTGCTGGCGCGACGTTCCAAGAGACCCAGTACTTC	CASSLLAGATFQETQYF	.	TRBV13	TRBJ2-5	.
TGTGCCAGCAGTACCAAGTCCTCCGAATTCGGCGAGCAGTACTTC	CASSTKSSEFGEQYF	.	TRBV27	TRBJ2-7	.
TGCGCCAGCACCCAAGCGCGTAGCACAGATACGCAGTATTTT	CASTQARSTDTQYF	.	TRBV5-1	TRBJ2-3	.
TGTGCCAGCAGTAGGGGACAGGGGGCGCGTGAGCAGTACTTC	CASSRGQGAREQYF	TRBD1	TRBV6-6	TRBJ2-7	.
TGCGCCAGCAGCTTGGCCAACGGCAGGGGGAGAGGTGAGCAGTACTTC	CASSLANGRGRGEQYF	TRBD1	TRBV5-1	TRBJ2-7	.
TGTGCCAGCAGCTTGGGGGGGGATCAGCCCCAGCATTTT	CASSLGGDQPQHF	.	TRBV7-8	TRBJ1-5	.
TGTGCCAGTAGTATATCTCTCCGGCCGGGGGAGAGGAACATTCAGTACTTC	CASSISLRPGERNIQYF	.	TRBV19	TRBJ2-4	.
TGTGCCAGCAGCTTTGCCTTTGCGGAGGGCCCTTCAGATACGCAGTATTTT	CASSFAFAEGPSDTQYF	.	TRBV25-1	TRBJ2-3	.
TGTGCCAGCAGTGACACCGGGTTCGACGGCTACACCTTC	CASSDTGFDGYTF	.	TRBV2	TRBJ1-2	.
TGCGCCAGCAGCCACGGACTAGCGCCTACGCAGTATTTT	CASSHGLAPTQYF	TRBD2	TRBV4-3	TRBJ2-3	.
TGTGCCAGTAGGGAGACAGGGGGCCAAGGCCGTGGCTACACCTTC	CASRETGGQGRGYTF	TRBD1	TRBV19	TRBJ1-2	once
TGTGCCTGGAGTGTAATGGCTAGCGGGGATGCGCAGTATTTT	CAWSVMASGDAQYF	TRBD2	TRBV30	TRBJ2-3	.
TGTGCCAGCAGTGAACAGGGGGCGAAGGGTTTAAGTGGCTACACCTTC	CASSEQGAKGLSGYTF	TRBD1	TRBV25-1	TRBJ1-2	.
TGTGCCATCCGGGCTAGTTTGGTCAATGAGCAGTTCTTC	CAIRASLVNEQFF	.	TRBV10-3	TRBJ2-1	.
TGTGCCAGCTCACCACCGTTAGGCGGCGGGGGGCCTGACATTCAGTACTTC	CASSPPLGGGGPDIQYF	TRBD2	TRBV18	TRBJ2-4	.
TGTGCCAGCAGGTACAAGAGGGGTGCAACTAATGAAAAACTGTTTTTT	CASRYKRGATNEKLFF	.	TRBV27	TRBJ1-4	.
TGTGCCAGCAGTGACCCCCGAACAGGGTTGAGTGAAAAACTGTTTTTT	CASSDPRTGLSEKLFF	.	TRBV6-1	TRBJ1-4	.
TGTGCCAGCAGTTACGGGGACAGGGTAACCGAGCAGTACTTC	CASSYGDRVTEQYF	TRBD1	TRBV6-5	TRBJ2-7	.
TGTGCCAGCAGTTTACTGGCGACAGGGGCCGGGGAGCTGTTTTTT	CASSLLATGAGELFF	TRBD1	TRBV28	TRBJ2-2	.
TGTGCCAGCAGCGTGGAGACAGGGATCAATTACGAGCAGTACTTC	CASSVETGINYEQYF	TRBD1	TRBV9	TRBJ2-7	few
TGCGCCAGCAGCTCGGGGCTCACAGATACGCAGTATTTT	CASSSGLTDTQYF	.	TRBV5-1	TRBJ2-3	.
TGTGCCATCAGTGAGGGGAAAGGGGGCAATGAGCAGTTCTTC	CAISEGKGGNEQFF	.	TRBV10-3	TRBJ2-1	.
TGTGCCAGCAGCCCAGGGACTAGCGGGAGGGCCTCCTACAATGAGCAGTTCTTC	CASSPGTSGRASYNEQFF	TRBD2	TRBV7-3	TRBJ2-1	.
TGTGCTAGTGGTTTGTCTGGTGGGGCCAACGTCCTGACTTTC	CASGLSGGANVLTF	.	TRBV12-5	TRBJ2-6	.
TGCGCCAGCAGCCAAGCCCCGGGATCACCGAACACCGGGGAGCTGTTTTTT	CASSQAPGSPNTGELFF	.	TRBV4-3	TRBJ2-2	.
TGTGCCAGCAGTTTAGGAGGGCGGTGGGAGCTGTTTTTT	CASSLGGRWELFF	.	TRBV28	TRBJ2-2	few
TGTGCCAGCAGCTCCCCTGTGGGGGGATGGTCTGGTGAAAAACTGTTTTTT	CASSSPVGGWSGEKLFF	.	TRBV7-2	TRBJ1-4	.
TGTGCCTGGAGGGGGGGGCCGGGGAACATTCAGTACTTC	CAWRGGPGNIQYF	.	TRBV30	TRBJ2-4	.
TGTGCCAGCAGCACCGGACTGATCACAGATACGCAGTATTTT	CASSTGLITDTQYF	.	TRBV7-2	TRBJ2-3	.
TGTGCCAGCAGCTTCGAGGCGACGGGAGGGCCCACAGATACGCAGTATTTT	CASSFEATGGPTDTQYF	TRBD2	TRBV5-6	TRBJ2-3	once
TGTGCCAGCAGCCATGGGAATCGACTGTTTTTT	CASSHGNRLFF	.	TRBV16	TRBJ1-4	.
TGTGCCAGCAGCTTCTCGGGACCTGGAAACACCATATATTTT	CASSFSGPGNTIYF	.	TRBV5-8	TRBJ1-3	.
TGTGCCAGCAGCTTGGACGGCAGCGGGGGAACCACGTCCTACGAGCAGTACTTC	CASSLDGSGGTTSYEQYF	TRBD2	TRBV5-4	TRBJ2-7	few
TGTGCCAGCAGCGTAGTCGCAGGGGTTCAAGAGACCCAGTACTTC	CASSVVAGVQETQYF	.	TRBV9	TRBJ2-5	.
TGTGCTAGTGGTTTGGACCTGAGCAATCAGCCCCAGCATTTT	CASGLDLSNQPQHF	.	TRBV12-5	TRBJ1-5	once
TGTGCCAGCAGCTTGCAGGGACCCTCCACAGATACGCAGTATTTT	CASSLQGPSTDTQYF	.	TRBV5-5	TRBJ2-3	.
TGTGCCAGCAGCCCTCACCAGGGGGACACTGAAGCTTTCTTT	CASSPHQGDTEAFF	TRBD1	TRBV7-9	TRBJ1-1	few
TGTGCCACAGAGGCCCAGGACAACCAGCCCCAGCATTTT	CATEAQDNQPQHF	.	TRBV28	TRBJ1-5	.
TGTGCCAGCAGTCAAATGGACACCCGAGTAGGGTACACCTTC	CASSQMDTRVGYTF	.	TRBV2	TRBJ1-2	.
TGTGCCAGCAGTGACTGGACTAGCGGGAGTCGATACGAGCAGTACTTC	CASSDWTSGSRYEQYF	TRBD2	TRBV6-1	TRBJ2-7	.
TGTGCCAGCATCGCCGGCTACGAGCAGTACTTC	CASIAGYEQYF	.	TRBV6-5	TRBJ2-7	.
TGTGCCAGTACTTCCCGGGAGGGAGCGGGAGGGACCTACGAGCAGTACTTC	CASTSREGAGGTYEQYF	TRBD2	TRBV28	TRBJ2-7	.
TGTGCCAGCGCGTATTTAGCGGGAGGCTACAATGAGCAGTTCTTC	CASAYLAGGYNEQFF	TRBD2	TRBV2	TRBJ2-1	.
TGTGCCTGGAGTTTGGTTGAAGGGCGCACTGAAGCTTTCTTT	CAWSLVEGRTEAFF	.	TRBV30	TRBJ1-1	.
TGCGCCAGCAGGGGACAGGGCCTGAACACCGGGGAGCTGTTTTTT	CASRGQGLNTGELFF	TRBD1	TRBV5-1	TRBJ2-2	.
TGTGCCAGCAGCCCTGGGACAACATACGAGCAGTACTTC	CASSPGTTYEQYF	.	TRBV6-5	TRBJ2-7	.
TGTGCCAGCACGCCTGGGGACAGGGTGAACTACGAGCAGTACTTC	CASTPGDRVNYEQYF	TRBD1	TRBV5-6	TRBJ2-7	.